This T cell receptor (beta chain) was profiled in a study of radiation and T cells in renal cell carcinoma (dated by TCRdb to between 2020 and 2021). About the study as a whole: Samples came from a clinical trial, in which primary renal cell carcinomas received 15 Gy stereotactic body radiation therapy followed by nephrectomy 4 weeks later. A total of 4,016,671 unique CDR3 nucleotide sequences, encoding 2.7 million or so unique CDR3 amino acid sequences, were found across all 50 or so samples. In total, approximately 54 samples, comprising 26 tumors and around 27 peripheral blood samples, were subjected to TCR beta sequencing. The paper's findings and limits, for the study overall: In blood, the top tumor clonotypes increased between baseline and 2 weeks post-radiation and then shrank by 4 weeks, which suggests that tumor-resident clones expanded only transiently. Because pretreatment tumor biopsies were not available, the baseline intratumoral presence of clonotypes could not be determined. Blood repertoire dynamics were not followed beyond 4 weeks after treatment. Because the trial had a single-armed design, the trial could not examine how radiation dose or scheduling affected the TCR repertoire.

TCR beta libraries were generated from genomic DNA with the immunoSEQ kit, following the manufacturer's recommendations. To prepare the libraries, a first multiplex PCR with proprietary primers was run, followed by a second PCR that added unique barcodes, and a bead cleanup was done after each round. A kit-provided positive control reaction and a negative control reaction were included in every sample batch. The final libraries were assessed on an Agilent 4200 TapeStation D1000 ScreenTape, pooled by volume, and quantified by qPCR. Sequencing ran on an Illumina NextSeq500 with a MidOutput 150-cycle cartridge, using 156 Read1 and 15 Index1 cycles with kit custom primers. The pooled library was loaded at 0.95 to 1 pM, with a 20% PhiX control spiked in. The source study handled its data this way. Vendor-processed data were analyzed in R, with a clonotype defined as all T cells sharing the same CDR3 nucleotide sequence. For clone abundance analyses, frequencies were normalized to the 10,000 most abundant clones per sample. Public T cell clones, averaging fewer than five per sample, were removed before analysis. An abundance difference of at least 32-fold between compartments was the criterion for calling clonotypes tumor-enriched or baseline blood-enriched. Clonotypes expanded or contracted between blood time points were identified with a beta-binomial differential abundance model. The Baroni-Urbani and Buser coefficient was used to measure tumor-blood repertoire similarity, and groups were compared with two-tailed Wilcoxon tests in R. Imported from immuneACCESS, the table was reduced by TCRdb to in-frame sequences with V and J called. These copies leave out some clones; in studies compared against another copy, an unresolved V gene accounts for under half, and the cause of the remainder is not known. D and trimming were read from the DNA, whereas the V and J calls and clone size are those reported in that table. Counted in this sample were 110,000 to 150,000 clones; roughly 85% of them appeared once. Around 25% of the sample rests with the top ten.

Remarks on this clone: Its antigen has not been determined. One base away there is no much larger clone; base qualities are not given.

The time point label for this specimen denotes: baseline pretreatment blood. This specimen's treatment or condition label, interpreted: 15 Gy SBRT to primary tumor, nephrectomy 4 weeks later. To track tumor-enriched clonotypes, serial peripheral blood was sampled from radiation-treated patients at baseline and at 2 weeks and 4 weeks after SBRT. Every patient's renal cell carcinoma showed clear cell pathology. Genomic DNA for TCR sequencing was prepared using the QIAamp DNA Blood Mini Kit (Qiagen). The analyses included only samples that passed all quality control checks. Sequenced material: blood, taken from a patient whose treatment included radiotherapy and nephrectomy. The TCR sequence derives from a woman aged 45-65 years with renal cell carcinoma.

The base sequence is TGCGCCAGCAGCCGGGACGACAGGGGAGATACTGAAGCTTTCTTT. Translated, this gives CASSRDDRGDTEAFF. The chain joins TRBV4-3 to TRBJ1-1; 8 middle bases align to TRBD1. From its cysteine to its phenylalanine, the CDR3 spans 15 amino acids. Of all the DNA, just the CDR3 is kept, 45 bases in frame from base 1. CDR1 and CDR2 were assigned from the germline V gene as LGHNA and YSLEER. Trimming accounts for 4 bases at V and 5 bases at J, while the number of junction bases matched to no gene is 9.